These 7 T cell receptor beta chains came from one sample sequenced in a study of radiation and T cells in renal cell carcinoma. Some clones are missing from TCRdb's copy, which holds only in-frame ones; the method was immunoSEQ multiplex PCR. The sample lists more than 120,000 clones, roughly 90% seen once, with 15% to 20% in the top ten. Regarding time point: blood 4 weeks post-SBRT, at nephrectomy. Specified treatment: 15 Gy SBRT to primary tumor, nephrectomy 4 weeks later. Source: blood, taken from a patient whose treatment included radiotherapy and nephrectomy. The receptors derive from a woman between 50 and 59 years old with renal cell carcinoma.

The V call is TRBV10-3, the J call TRBJ1-1; D ambiguous. CDR3 length equals 11 residues. CDR1 ENHRY and CDR2 SYGVKD come from the germline V gene. The V end was cut by 5 bases, the J end by 4 bases, with 5 bases between. The CDR3, as DNA: TGTGCCATCAGTTCGGGCACTGAAGCTTTCTTT. This encodes CAISSGTEAFF.

V usage is TRBV5-5 and J usage is TRBJ1-2; a weak D match, TRBD1 (5 bases). V was trimmed by 4 bases and J by 3 bases, leaving 19 bases between them. This CDR3 is built from 16 residues. CDR1 is SGHKS and CDR2 is YYEKEE in the germline V gene (reference sequence). The CDR3 DNA sequence: TGTGCCAGCAGCCCCGCTGAGGGGAGGGTTGACTATGGCTACACCTTC. Residues: CASSPAEGRVDYGYTF.

This chain connects TRBV27 to TRBJ2-1; D not certain. The V gene's germline CDR1 is MNHEY and CDR2 SMNVEV (reference sequence). CDR3 size: 14 residues. Trimming pared 6 bases from V and 7 bases from J, leaving 16 bases between. The DNA of the CDR3 is TGTGCCAGCAGCCTGAGGAACCTGGGGAATGAGCAGTTCTTC. Its protein is CASSLRNLGNEQFF.

This chain links TRBV28 with TRBJ2-3; D gene uncertain. The CDR3 extends over 13 amino acids. Germline CDR1 reads MDHEN; CDR2 reads SYDVKM. Deletions cut 4 bases from V and 0 bases from J, with 5 bases between. The CDR3 protein is CASSYRSTDTQYF. For the CDR3, the DNA is TGTGCCAGCAGTTACCGAAGCACAGATACGCAGTATTTT.

V usage is TRBV13 and J usage is TRBJ2-2, with D unresolved. Per the germline V gene, CDR1 is PRHDT and CDR2 is FYEKMQ (reference sequence). There are 14 residues in the CDR3. Deletions cut 0 bases from V and 5 bases from J, with 7 bases between. In DNA form, the CDR3 reads TGTGCCAGCAGCTTAGGCAGTCTTACCGGGGAGCTGTTTTTT. It codes for CASSLGSLTGELFF.

The chain joins TRBV6-1 to TRBJ1-1, with 11 bases identical to TRBD1. The CDR3 is made up of 16 amino acids. The V and J ends lost 4 bases and 0 bases, in that order; junction bases with no gene match: 4. Germline V CDR1 and CDR2: MNHNS, SASEGT. The CDR3 spells CASSGDRGGLNTEAFF. CDR3 in DNA: TGTGCCAGCAGTGGGGACAGGGGGGGTTTGAACACTGAAGCTTTCTTT.

The chain carries TRBV10-3 and TRBJ2-5; 9 bases line up with TRBD2. There are 12 residues in the CDR3. Unmatched junction bases numbered 11, after V lost 10 bases and J lost 11 bases. Germline V gene lookup returns CDR1 ENHRY and CDR2 SYGVKD. CDR3 residues: CATQTSGQGQYF. DNA of the CDR3: TGTGCCACCCAGACTAGCGGCCAGGGACAGTACTTC.